This is a list of T cell receptor beta chains from one sample in a study of T cell responses to AZD1222 COVID-19 vaccine. Measured with immunoSEQ multiplex PCR; TCRdb has only the in-frame clones, and not every one. This table has about 180,000 clones, around 88% appearing once. Source: peripheral blood, taken on day 0 of AZD1222 vaccination. The receptors were gathered from an adult in good health. The CDR3 runs from the conserved cysteine through the conserved F or W. Each record gives: J gene, V gene, clone size, D gene, CDR3 protein, CDR3 DNA. The D gene is left open where the match is weak. Not all rows give a size; the values are once, few, many and, for expanded clones, a class.

TRBJ2-2,TRBV19,-,TRBD2,CASSLRAGTNTGELFF,TGTGCCAGTAGTCTGCGAGCGGGGACGAACACCGGGGAGCTGTTTTTT
TRBJ1-2,TRBV9,-,-,CASSVGGEARGYTF,TGTGCCAGCAGCGTAGGAGGGGAGGCCCGTGGCTACACCTTC
TRBJ1-5,TRBV11-2,-,TRBD1,CASSLQGGSNQPQHF,TGTGCCAGCAGCCTACAGGGGGGAAGCAATCAGCCCCAGCATTTT
TRBJ1-2,TRBV5-4,-,-,CASSPDPNYGYTF,TGTGCCAGCAGCCCCGATCCTAACTATGGCTACACCTTC
TRBJ2-1,TRBV9,-,TRBD2,CASSVVREGLPEQFF,TGTGCCAGCAGCGTAGTCCGGGAGGGCCTTCCTGAGCAGTTCTTC
TRBJ2-5,TRBV7-9,-,TRBD2,CAKGLAGETQYF,TGTGCCAAAGGACTAGCCGGAGAGACCCAGTACTTC
TRBJ1-2,TRBV25-1,-,-,CASSPSGGSNYGYTF,TGTGCCAGCAGTCCCAGCGGGGGATCTAACTATGGCTACACCTTC
TRBJ2-5,TRBV7-9,many,TRBD2,CASSLVGAGGPETQYF,TGTGCCAGCAGCTTAGTTGGTGCGGGGGGGCCTGAGACCCAGTACTTC
TRBJ1-2,TRBV28,few,TRBD1,CASSSPSQGVNHGYTF,TGTGCCAGCAGTTCCCCCTCTCAGGGGGTAAATCATGGCTACACCTTC
TRBJ2-1,TRBV5-6,-,TRBD1,CASSLVMDRVNEQFF,TGTGCCAGCAGCTTGGTGATGGACAGGGTCAATGAGCAGTTCTTC
TRBJ2-5,TRBV20-1,-,-,CSGDSGETQYF,TGCAGTGGAGACTCCGGGGAGACCCAGTACTTC
TRBJ2-2,TRBV10-1,-,TRBD2,CASGSRRGDANTGELFF,TGCGCCAGCGGGTCTCGACGGGGGGACGCGAACACCGGGGAGCTGTTTTTT
TRBJ2-1,TRBV7-2,-,-,CASSPFDAGYNEQFF,TGTGCCAGCAGCCCCTTTGACGCCGGCTACAATGAGCAGTTCTTC
TRBJ2-7,TRBV7-8,-,-,CASGSNEQYF,TGTGCCAGCGGCTCAAACGAGCAGTACTTC
TRBJ2-2,TRBV27,-,TRBD2,CASSPRLAGIDTGELFF,TGTGCCAGCAGTCCCCGACTAGCGGGAATCGACACCGGGGAGCTGTTTTTT
TRBJ2-7,TRBV28,-,-,CASSLGGRQDEQYF,TGTGCCAGCAGTTTAGGAGGCAGGCAGGACGAGCAGTACTTC
TRBJ2-3,TRBV6-4,many,TRBD1,CASSDSQGADTQYF,TGTGCCAGCAGTGACTCGCAGGGGGCAGATACGCAGTATTTT
TRBJ2-7,TRBV5-4,-,-,CASSLARAGNYEQYF,TGTGCCAGCAGCTTGGCCCGGGCGGGTAACTACGAGCAGTACTTC
TRBJ1-1,TRBV7-8,-,TRBD1,CASSLGTGSTEAFF,TGTGCCAGCAGCTTGGGGACAGGGAGCACTGAAGCTTTCTTT
TRBJ1-5,TRBV12-3/TRBV12-4,-,TRBD1,CAVTTGANQPQHF,TGTGCCGTGACAACAGGGGCAAATCAGCCCCAGCATTTT
TRBJ2-3,TRBV6-6,-,TRBD2,CASSTPGTRRADTQYF,TGTGCCAGCAGTACCCCCGGGACTAGGAGGGCAGATACGCAGTATTTT
TRBJ2-7,TRBV24-1,-,-,CATSDGDTPYEQYF,TGTGCCACCAGTGATGGGGACACCCCCTACGAGCAGTACTTC
TRBJ2-3,TRBV5-6,-,-,CASSLDIGGLTDTQYF,TGTGCCAGCAGCTTGGATATTGGGGGACTGACAGATACGCAGTATTTT
TRBJ2-2,TRBV15,-,-,CATSSIGWELFF,TGTGCCACCAGCTCGATCGGTTGGGAGCTGTTTTTT
TRBJ2-5,TRBV11-2,few,TRBD1,CASSLWDRFAETQYF,TGTGCCAGCAGCTTATGGGACAGGTTCGCAGAGACCCAGTACTTC
TRBJ1-1,TRBV27,-,TRBD1,CASGRTGGTEAFF,TGTGCCAGCGGACGGACAGGGGGCACTGAAGCTTTCTTT
TRBJ2-3,TRBV6-5,-,-,CASSYSWAEADTQYF,TGTGCCAGCAGTTACTCGTGGGCAGAGGCGGATACGCAGTATTTT
TRBJ1-3,TRBV19,few,-,CASSAAIGGVAGNTIYF,TGTGCCAGTAGTGCGGCTATCGGGGGTGTCGCTGGAAACACCATATATTTT
TRBJ1-4,TRBV28,-,-,CASSSSGTHGEKLFF,TGTGCCAGCAGTTCATCCGGGACTCATGGAGAAAAACTGTTTTTT
TRBJ2-7,TRBV7-2,-,TRBD1,CASSLGQSSYEQYF,TGTGCCAGCAGCTTGGGACAGAGCTCCTACGAGCAGTACTTC
TRBJ2-7,TRBV10-3,once,TRBD2,CATLGLAGGSSYEQYF,TGTGCCACCTTGGGACTAGCGGGAGGGTCCTCCTACGAGCAGTACTTC
TRBJ2-7,TRBV14,-,-,CASSHRAHEQYF,TGTGCCAGCAGCCACCGGGCCCACGAGCAGTACTTC
TRBJ1-3,TRBV27,once,-,CASSLHRSGNTIYF,TGTGCCAGCAGTTTACACCGATCTGGAAACACCATATATTTT
TRBJ1-3,TRBV9,-,TRBD1,CASSPRTGFSGNTIYF,TGTGCCAGCAGCCCGAGGACAGGCTTCTCTGGAAACACCATATATTTT
TRBJ1-2,TRBV7-8,-,-,CASSLAVINYGYTF,TGTGCCAGCAGCTTGGCCGTGATTAACTATGGCTACACCTTC
TRBJ1-1,TRBV30,-,-,CAWSVKVNTEAFF,TGTGCCTGGAGTGTAAAAGTGAACACTGAAGCTTTCTTT
TRBJ2-3,TRBV30,-,-,CAWRGSGTRTDTQYF,TGTGCCTGGAGGGGCTCCGGGACCCGAACTGATACGCAGTATTTT
TRBJ1-2,TRBV2,-,-,CASSRQSYGYTF,TGTGCCAGCAGTCGACAGTCTTATGGCTACACCTTC
TRBJ1-5,TRBV18,-,-,CASSPGSPVSNQPQHF,TGTGCCAGCTCACCGGGCAGCCCCGTTAGCAATCAGCCCCAGCATTTT
TRBJ2-5,TRBV6-2/TRBV6-3,-,TRBD2,CASSYRTSGSRETQYF,TGTGCCAGCAGTTACCGGACTAGCGGGAGTCGGGAGACCCAGTACTTC
TRBJ1-1,TRBV15,-,-,CATSRDRQGGMNTEAFF,TGTGCCACCAGCAGAGATCGGCAGGGCGGTATGAACACTGAAGCTTTCTTT
TRBJ2-7,TRBV7-9,-,TRBD1,CASSHPGQGVYEQYF,TGTGCCAGCAGCCACCCGGGACAGGGCGTATACGAGCAGTACTTC
TRBJ2-7,TRBV16,-,TRBD2,CASSPWASGGQGGSYEQYF,TGTGCCAGCAGCCCGTGGGCCAGCGGGGGGCAGGGGGGCTCCTACGAGCAGTACTTC
TRBJ2-3,TRBV6-5,-,-,CASSSQPFTDTQYF,TGTGCCAGCAGTTCCCAGCCCTTCACAGATACGCAGTATTTT
TRBJ2-1,TRBV19,once,-,CASSKGGEDEQFF,TGTGCCAGTAGTAAGGGCGGGGAAGATGAGCAGTTCTTC
TRBJ2-5,TRBV25-1,-,-,CASSPQGGTETQYF,TGTGCCAGCTCCCCGCAGGGGGGGACGGAGACCCAGTACTTC
TRBJ1-2,TRBV6-5,few,-,CASSIEVALYGYTF,TGTGCCAGCAGTATAGAGGTGGCTCTCTATGGCTACACCTTC
TRBJ2-5,TRBV5-4,once,-,CASSPDRQETQYF,TGTGCCAGCAGCCCTGACAGACAAGAGACCCAGTACTTC
TRBJ2-1,TRBV29-1,-,-,CSVEWGRNGNEQFF,TGCAGCGTTGAATGGGGGAGGAATGGCAATGAGCAGTTCTTC
TRBJ2-5,TRBV5-1,-,TRBD1,CASSGGDRGKGETQYF,TGCGCCAGCAGCGGAGGCGACAGGGGGAAAGGAGAGACCCAGTACTTC
TRBJ2-7,TRBV2,-,TRBD2,CASSLAAGGTSYEQYF,TGTGCCAGCAGTCTAGCGGCGGGGGGCACCTCCTACGAGCAGTACTTC
TRBJ1-2,TRBV6-4,few,-,CASSDSEGGYGYTF,TGTGCCAGCAGTGACTCGGAGGGCGGCTATGGCTACACCTTC
TRBJ1-5,TRBV10-3,-,-,CALPASSHF,TGTGCCCTCCCAGCCAGCTCGCATTTT